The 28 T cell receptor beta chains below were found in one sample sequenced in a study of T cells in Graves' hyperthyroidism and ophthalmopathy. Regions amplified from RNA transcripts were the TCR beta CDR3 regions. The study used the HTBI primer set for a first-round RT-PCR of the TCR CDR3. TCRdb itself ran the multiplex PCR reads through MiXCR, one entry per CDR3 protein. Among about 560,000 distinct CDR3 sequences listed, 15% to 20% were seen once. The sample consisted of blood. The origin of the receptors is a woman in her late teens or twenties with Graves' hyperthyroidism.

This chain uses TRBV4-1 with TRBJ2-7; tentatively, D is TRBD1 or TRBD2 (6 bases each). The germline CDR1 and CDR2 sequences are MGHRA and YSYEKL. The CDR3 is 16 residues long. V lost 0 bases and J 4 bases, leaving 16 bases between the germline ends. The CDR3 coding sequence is TGCGCCAGCAGCCAAGATTTATCGGGGGCGCGGTACGAGCAGTACTTC. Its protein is CASSQDLSGARYEQYF.

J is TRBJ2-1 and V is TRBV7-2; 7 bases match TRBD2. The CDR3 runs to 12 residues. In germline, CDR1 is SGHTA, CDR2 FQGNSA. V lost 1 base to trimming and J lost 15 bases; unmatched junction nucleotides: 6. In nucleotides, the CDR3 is TGTGCCAGCAGCTTAGGAGGACTAGAGTCGTTCTTC. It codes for CASSLGGLESFF.

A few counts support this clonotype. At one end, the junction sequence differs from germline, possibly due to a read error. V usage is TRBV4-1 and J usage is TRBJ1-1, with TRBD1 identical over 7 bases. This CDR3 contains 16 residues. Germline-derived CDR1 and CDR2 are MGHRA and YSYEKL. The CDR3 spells CASSQDHVQGLLEAFF. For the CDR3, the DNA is TGTGCCAGCAGCCAAGATCATGTACAGGGGCTACTTGAAGCTTTCTTT.

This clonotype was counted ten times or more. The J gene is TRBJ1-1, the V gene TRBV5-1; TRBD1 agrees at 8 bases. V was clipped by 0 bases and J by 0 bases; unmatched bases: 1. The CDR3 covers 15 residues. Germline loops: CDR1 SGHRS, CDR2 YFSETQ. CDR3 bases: TGCGCCAGCAGCTTGGACAGGGGGATGAACACTGAAGCTTTCTTT. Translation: CASSLDRGMNTEAFF. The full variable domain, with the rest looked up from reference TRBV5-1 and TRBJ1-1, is KAGVTQTPRYLIKTRGQQVTLSCSPISGHRSVSWYQQTPGQGLQFLFEYFSETQRNKGNFPGRFSGRQFSNSRSEMNVSTLELGDSALYLCASSLDRGMNTEAFFGQGTRLTVV.

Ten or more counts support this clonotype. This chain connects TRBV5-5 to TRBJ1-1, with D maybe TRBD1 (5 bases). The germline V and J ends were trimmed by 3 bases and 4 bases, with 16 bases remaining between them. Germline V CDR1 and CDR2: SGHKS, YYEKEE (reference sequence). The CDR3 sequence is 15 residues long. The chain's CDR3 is CASSYLPQGGTEAFF. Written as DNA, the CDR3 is TGTGCCAGCAGCTACCTCCCCCAGGGAGGCACTGAAGCTTTCTTT.

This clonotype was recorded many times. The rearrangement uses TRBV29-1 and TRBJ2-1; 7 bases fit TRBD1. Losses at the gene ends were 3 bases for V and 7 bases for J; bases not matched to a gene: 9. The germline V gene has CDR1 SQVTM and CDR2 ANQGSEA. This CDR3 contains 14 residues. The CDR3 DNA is TGCAGCGTTGATAGGGACAGTGCCCGTAATGAGCAGTTCTTC. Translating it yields CSVDRDSARNEQFF.

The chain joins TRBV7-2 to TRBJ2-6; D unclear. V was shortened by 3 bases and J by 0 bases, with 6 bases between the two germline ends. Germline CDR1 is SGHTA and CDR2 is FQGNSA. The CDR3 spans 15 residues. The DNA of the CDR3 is TGTGCCAGCAGCTTGGAGATCTCTGGGGCCAACGTCCTGACTTTC. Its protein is CASSLEISGANVLTF.

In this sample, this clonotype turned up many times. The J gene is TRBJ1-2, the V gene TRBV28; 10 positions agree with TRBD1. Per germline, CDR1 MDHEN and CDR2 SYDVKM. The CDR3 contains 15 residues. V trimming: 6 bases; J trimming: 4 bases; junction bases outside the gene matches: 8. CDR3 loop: CASSPDRGRVYGYTF. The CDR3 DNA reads TGTGCCAGCAGCCCGGACAGGGGGAGGGTCTATGGCTACACCTTC.

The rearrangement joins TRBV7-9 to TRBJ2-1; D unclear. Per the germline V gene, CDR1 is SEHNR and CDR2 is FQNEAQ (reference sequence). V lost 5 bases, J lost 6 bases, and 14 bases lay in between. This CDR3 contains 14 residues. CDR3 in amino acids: CASSNRNRGNEQFF. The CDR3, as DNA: TGTGCCAGCAGCAACCGCAATAGAGGCAATGAGCAGTTCTTC.

CDR3 sequence reads: CASSDGQGVGYTF. The CDR3 DNA reads TGTGCCAGCAGTGACGGGCAGGGAGTGGGCTACACCTTC. The chain uses TRBV2 and TRBJ1-2; the D gene is possibly TRBD1 (5 bases). Trimming took off 3 bases at V and 8 bases at J, with 13 bases between the two ends. This CDR3 has 13 amino acids. Germline V gene lookup returns CDR1 SNHLY and CDR2 FYNNEI.

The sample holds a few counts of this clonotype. CDR3 protein: CSARGTSGIKSSYNEQFF. The CDR3, as DNA: TGCAGTGCTAGGGGGACTAGCGGGATTAAGAGCTCCTACAATGAGCAGTTCTTC. The V and J genes are TRBV20-1 and TRBJ2-1; 13 nucleotides agree with TRBD2. The CDR3 runs 18 residues. The ends lost 3 bases at V and 0 bases at J; junction bases unmatched: 8. CDR1 DFQATT and CDR2 SNEGSKA come from the germline V gene (reference sequence).

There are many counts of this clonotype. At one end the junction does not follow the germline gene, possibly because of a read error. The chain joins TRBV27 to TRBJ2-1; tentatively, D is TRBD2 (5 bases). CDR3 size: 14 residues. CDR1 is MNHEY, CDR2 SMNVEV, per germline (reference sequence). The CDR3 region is CASSLSGNYNEQFF. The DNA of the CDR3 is TGTGCCAGCAGCTTATCCGGGAACTACAATGAGCAGTTCTTC.

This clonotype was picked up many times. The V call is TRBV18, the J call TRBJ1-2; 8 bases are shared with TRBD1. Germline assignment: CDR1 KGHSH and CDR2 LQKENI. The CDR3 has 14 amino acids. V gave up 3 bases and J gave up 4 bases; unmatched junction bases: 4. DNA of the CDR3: TGTGCCAGCTCACCTGGGACAGGCCCCTATGGCTACACCTTC. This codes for CASSPGTGPYGYTF.

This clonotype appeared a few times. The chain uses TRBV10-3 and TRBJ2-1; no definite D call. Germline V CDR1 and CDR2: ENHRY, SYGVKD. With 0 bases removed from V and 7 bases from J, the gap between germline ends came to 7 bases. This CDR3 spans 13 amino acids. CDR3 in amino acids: CAISESDVNEQFF. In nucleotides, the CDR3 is TGTGCCATCAGTGAGTCTGATGTGAATGAGCAGTTCTTC.

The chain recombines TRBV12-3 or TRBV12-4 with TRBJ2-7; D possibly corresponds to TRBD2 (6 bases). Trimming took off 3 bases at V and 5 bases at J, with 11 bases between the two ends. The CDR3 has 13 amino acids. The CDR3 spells CASSLLGEDEQYF. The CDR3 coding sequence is TGTGCCAGCAGTTTGTTAGGGGAGGACGAGCAGTACTTC.

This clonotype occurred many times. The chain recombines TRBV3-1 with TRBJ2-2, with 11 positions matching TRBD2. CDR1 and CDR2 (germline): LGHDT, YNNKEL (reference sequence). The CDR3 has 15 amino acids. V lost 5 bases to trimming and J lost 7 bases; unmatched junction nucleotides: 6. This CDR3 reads CASSDTSGSDGELFF. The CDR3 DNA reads TGTGCCAGCAGCGACACTAGCGGGAGTGACGGGGAGCTGTTTTTT.

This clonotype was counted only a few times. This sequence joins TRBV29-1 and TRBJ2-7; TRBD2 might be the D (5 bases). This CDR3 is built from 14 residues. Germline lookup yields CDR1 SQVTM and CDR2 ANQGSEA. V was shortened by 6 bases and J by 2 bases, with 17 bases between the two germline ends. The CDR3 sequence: CSVAPRVGTYEQYF. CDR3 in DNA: TGCAGCGTCGCCCCGAGGGTCGGAACCTACGAGCAGTACTTC.

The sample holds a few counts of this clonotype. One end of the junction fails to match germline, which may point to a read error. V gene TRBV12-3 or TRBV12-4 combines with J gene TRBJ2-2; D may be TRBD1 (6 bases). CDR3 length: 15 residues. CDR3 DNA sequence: TGTGCCAGCAGTTTTTGGACAGTGCGCACCGGGGAGCTGGTTTTT. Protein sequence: CASSFWTVRTGELVF.

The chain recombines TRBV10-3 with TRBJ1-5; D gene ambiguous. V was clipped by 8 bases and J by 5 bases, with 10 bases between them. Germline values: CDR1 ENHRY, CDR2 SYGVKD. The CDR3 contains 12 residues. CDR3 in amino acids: CAIGHWDQPQHF. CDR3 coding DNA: TGTGCCATCGGCCATTGGGATCAGCCCCAGCATTTT.

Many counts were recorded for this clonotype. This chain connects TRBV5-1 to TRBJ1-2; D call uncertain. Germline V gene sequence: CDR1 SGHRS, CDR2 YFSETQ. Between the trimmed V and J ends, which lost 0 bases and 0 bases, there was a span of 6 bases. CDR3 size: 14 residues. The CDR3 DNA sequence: TGCGCCAGCAGCTTGGCAGGCTCTAACTATGGCTACACCTTC. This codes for CASSLAGSNYGYTF.

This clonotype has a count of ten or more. The CDR3 region has the DNA TGTGCCAGCAGTTTAAACAGGGCATACGAGCAGTACTTC. Amino acids: CASSLNRAYEQYF. V usage is TRBV12-3 or TRBV12-4 and J usage is TRBJ2-7; weak D call: TRBD1 (6 bases). The CDR3 spans 13 residues. Trimming pared 2 bases from V and 4 bases from J, leaving 9 bases between.

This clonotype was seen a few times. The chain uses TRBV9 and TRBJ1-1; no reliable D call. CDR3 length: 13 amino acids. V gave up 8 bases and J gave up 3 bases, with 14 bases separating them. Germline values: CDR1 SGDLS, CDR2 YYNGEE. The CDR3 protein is CASKGAWDTEAFF. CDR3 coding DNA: TGTGCCAGTAAGGGCGCCTGGGACACTGAAGCTTTCTTT.

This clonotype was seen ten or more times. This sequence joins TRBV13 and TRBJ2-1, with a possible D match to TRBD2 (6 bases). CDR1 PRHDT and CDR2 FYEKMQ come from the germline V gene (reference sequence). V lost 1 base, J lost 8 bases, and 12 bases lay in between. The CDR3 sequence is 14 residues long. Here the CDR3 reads CASSLVLALDEQFF. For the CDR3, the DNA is TGTGCCAGCAGCTTAGTTCTAGCGCTGGATGAGCAGTTCTTC. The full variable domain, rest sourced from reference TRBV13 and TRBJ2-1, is AAGVIQSPRHLIKEKRETATLKCYPIPRHDTVYWYQQGPGQDPQFLISFYEKMQSDKGSIPDRFSAQQFSDYHSELNMSSLELGDSALYFCASSLVLALDEQFFGPGTRLTVL.

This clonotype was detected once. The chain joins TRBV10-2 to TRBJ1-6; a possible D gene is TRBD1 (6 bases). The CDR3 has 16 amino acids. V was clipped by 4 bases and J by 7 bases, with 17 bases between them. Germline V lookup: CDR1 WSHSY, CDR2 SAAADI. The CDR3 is CASSARTGHGNSPLHF. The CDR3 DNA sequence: TGCGCCAGCAGTGCCCGAACAGGGCATGGGAATTCACCCCTCCACTTT.

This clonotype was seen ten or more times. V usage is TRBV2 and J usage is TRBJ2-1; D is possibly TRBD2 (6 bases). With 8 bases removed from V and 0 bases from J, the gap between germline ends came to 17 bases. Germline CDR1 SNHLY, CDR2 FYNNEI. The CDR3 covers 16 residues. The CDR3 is CASFYNRGSSYNEQFF. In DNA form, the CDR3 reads TGTGCCAGCTTTTATAATCGGGGGAGCTCCTACAATGAGCAGTTCTTC. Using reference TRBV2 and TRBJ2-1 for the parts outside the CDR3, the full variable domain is EPEVTQTPSHQVTQMGQEVILRCVPISNHLYFYWYRQILGQKVEFLVSFYNNEISEKSEIFDDQFSVERPDGSNFTLKIRSTKLEDSAMYFCASFYNRGSSYNEQFFGPGTRLTVL.

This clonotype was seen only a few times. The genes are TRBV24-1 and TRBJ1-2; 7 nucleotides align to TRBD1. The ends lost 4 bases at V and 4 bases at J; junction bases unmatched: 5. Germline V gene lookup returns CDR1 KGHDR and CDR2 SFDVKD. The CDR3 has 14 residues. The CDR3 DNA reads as TGTGCCACCAGTGAGCGGGGGACAGCCTATGGCTACACCTTC. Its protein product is CATSERGTAYGYTF.

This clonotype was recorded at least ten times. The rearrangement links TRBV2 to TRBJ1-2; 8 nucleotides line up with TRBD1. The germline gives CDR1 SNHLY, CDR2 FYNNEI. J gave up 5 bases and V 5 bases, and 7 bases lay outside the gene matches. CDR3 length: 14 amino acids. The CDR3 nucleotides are TGTGCCAGCAGTTATGGGACAGGTGCTTATGGCTACACCTTC. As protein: CASSYGTGAYGYTF.

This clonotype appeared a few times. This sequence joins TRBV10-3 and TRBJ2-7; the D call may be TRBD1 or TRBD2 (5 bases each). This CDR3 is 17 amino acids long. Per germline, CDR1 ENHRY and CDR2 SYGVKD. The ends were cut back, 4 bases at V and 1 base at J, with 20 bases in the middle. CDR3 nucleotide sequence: TGTGCCATCAGTGCAACCGAAACCGGGGCCAGATCCTACGAGCAGTACTTC. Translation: CAISATETGARSYEQYF.